These 3 T cell receptor beta chains were all obtained from the same sample, sequenced in a study of blood T cell repertoires in COVID-19. This table comes from immunoSEQ multiplex PCR, and its TCRdb copy is limited to in-frame clones, with some not included. The table lists 35,000 to 55,000 clones, approximately 90% of them singletons. The sample was peripheral blood. Every receptor here comes from a human donor in a cohort sampled during active COVID-19.

This chain uses TRBV6-1 with TRBJ2-7; TRBD2 matches 11 bases. Germline V gene lookup returns CDR1 MNHNS and CDR2 SASEGT. V was clipped by 3 bases and J by 6 bases; unmatched bases: 7. The CDR3 is 15 residues long. The CDR3 nucleotides read TGTGCCAGCAGTGATAGCGGGAGGGTACCCGGCGAGCAGTACTTC. It codes for CASSDSGRVPGEQYF.

This clone was found a few times. The chain recombines TRBV3-1 (or the pseudogene TRBV3-2) with TRBJ2-1, with 7 positions matching TRBD1. Unmatched junction bases numbered 9, after V lost 6 bases and J lost 4 bases. This CDR3 comprises 15 residues. The germline V gene encodes CDR1 LGHDT and CDR2 YNNKEL (reference sequence). CDR3 residues: CASSRGQPKYNEQFF. The CDR3 DNA reads as TGTGCCAGCAGTCGGGGACAGCCTAAATACAATGAGCAGTTCTTC.

This chain uses TRBV14 with TRBJ2-5, with 7 bases that match TRBD1. V lost 2 bases to trimming and J lost 9 bases; unmatched junction nucleotides: 18. Germline V gives CDR1 SGHDN, CDR2 FVKESK. This CDR3 region has 17 residues. Written as DNA, the CDR3 is TGTGCCAGCAGCCAACCACGACTACAGGGGCGAATTGCGGCCCAGTACTTC. Amino acids: CASSQPRLQGRIAAQYF. Combining the CDR3 with reference TRBV14 and TRBJ2-5 gives the whole variable domain EAGVTQFPSHSVIEKGQTVTLRCDPISGHDNLYWYRRVMGKEIKFLLHFVKESKQDESGMPNNRFLAERTGGTYSTLKVQPAELEDSGVYFCASSQPRLQGRIAAQYFGPGTRLLVL.